Described below is a single TCR beta chain sequence and its context. Within its sample, this clonotype is medium-sized (0.01 to 0.1%). Its antigen remains unidentified. Nothing much larger sits one base from this clone, and base qualities are not available. This sample is part of a study of tumor-infiltrating lymphocytes in oesophageal squamous cell carcinoma (dated by TCRdb to about 2016). CDR1 and CDR2, per the germline V gene, are SGHVS and FQNEAQ. The CDR3 numbers 16 residues from cysteine through phenylalanine. Of all the DNA, just the CDR3 is kept, 48 bases in frame from base 1. The V end loses 0 bases and the J end loses 0 bases, and a stretch of 9 bases separates them. The method was PCR. Instrument used: Illumina HiSeq 2000. In-frame beta chains were kept once TCRdb had trimmed the public reads at Q25 with fastp and called clones with MiXCR. A single entry per CDR3 protein holds the most common genes and DNA from its merged rows. The sample records fewer than 11,000 distinct CDR3 sequences, about three fifths of which are singletons. About 33% of the sample lies in the top ten.

The chain links TRBV7-8 with TRBJ1-5; possibly the D gene is TRBD1, per 6 matching bases. Sequencing was done on a sample of esophageal tumor tissue. The origin of this receptor is a male donor with esophageal squamous cell carcinoma. Read as DNA, the sequence is TGTGCCAGCAGCTTAGCAGACAGGTTTAGCAATCAGCCCCAGCATTTT. This is translated as CASSLADRFSNQPQHF.